The source of this T cell receptor beta chain is a study of cytomegalovirus exposure and HLA in healthy donors. On the study more broadly: An earlier analysis identified 95 million to 120 million unique TCR beta sequences in about 200 million T cells. Whole-study results and caveats: Within an earlier analysis, most TCR beta V segments proved productive either about 90% or about 30% of the time. A later analysis associated roughly 15,000 TCR beta sequences with HLA alleles at a 0.05 false discovery rate.

As concerns this clone: The antigen remains undetermined.

60 Vbeta and 13 Jbeta primers were used in PCR. Data came from immunoSEQ multiplex PCR; TCRdb stores just in-frame clones and leaves some out. The table has 150,000 to 180,000 clones, roughly 80% seen once. The receptor was isolated from a woman in her 40s in good health and CMV-seronegative. Material: PBMCs.

Here the CDR3 DNA reads TGTGCCATCAGTGACTCAGATCAGCCCCAGCATTTT. Amino acid sequence: CAISDSDQPQHF. The chain carries TRBV10-3 and TRBJ1-5; no definite D call. Germline CDR1 reads ENHRY; CDR2 reads SYGVKD. The V and J ends lost 3 bases and 5 bases respectively, with 5 bases between them. The CDR3 spans 12 residues.